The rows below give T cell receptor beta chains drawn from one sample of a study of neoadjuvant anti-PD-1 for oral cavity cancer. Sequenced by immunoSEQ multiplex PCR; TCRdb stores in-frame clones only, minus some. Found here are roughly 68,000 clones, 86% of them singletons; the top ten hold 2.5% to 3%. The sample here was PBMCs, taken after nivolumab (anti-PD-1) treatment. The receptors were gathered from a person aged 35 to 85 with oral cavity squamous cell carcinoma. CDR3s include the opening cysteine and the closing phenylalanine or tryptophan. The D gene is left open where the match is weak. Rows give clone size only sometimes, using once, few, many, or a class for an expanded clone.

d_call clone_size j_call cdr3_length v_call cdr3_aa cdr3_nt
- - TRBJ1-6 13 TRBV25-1 CASSDTYNSPLHF TGTGCCAGCTCCGACACATATAATTCACCCCTCCACTTT
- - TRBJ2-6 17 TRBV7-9 CASSLVTGGSGANVLTF TGTGCCAGCAGCTTAGTGACGGGCGGCTCTGGGGCCAACGTCCTGACTTTC
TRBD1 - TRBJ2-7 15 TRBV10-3 CAISGGQGFPYEQYF TGTGCCATCAGTGGAGGACAGGGGTTCCCCTACGAGCAGTACTTC
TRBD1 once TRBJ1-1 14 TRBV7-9 CASSETGLNTEAFF TGTGCCAGCAGCGAGACAGGGTTGAACACTGAAGCTTTCTTT
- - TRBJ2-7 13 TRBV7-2 CASSSNGGYEQYF TGTGCCAGCAGCTCGAACGGCGGGTACGAGCAGTACTTC
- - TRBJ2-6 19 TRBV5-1 CASSSGVMGGSSGANVLTF TGCGCCAGCAGCTCAGGGGTGATGGGTGGGAGCTCTGGGGCCAACGTCCTGACTTTC
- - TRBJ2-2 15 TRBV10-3 CAIPAGTPYTGELFF TGTGCCATCCCCGCCGGGACGCCATACACCGGGGAGCTGTTTTTT
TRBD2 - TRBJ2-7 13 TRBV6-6 CASRYPGLASIFF TGTGCCAGCAGATACCCGGGACTAGCGAGTATATTCTTC
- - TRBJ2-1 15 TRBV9 CASSGGSGLQNEQFF TGTGCCAGCAGCGGGGGTAGTGGACTCCAGAATGAGCAGTTCTTC
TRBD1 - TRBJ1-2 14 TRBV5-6 CASSQPDRAYGYTF TGTGCCAGCAGCCAACCAGACAGGGCCTATGGCTACACCTTC
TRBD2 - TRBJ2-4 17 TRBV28 CASARASGGAWGYIQYF TGTGCCAGCGCGAGGGCTAGCGGGGGGGCTTGGGGCTACATTCAGTACTTC
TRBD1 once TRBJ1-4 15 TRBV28 CASIFADRGDEKLFF TGTGCCAGCATTTTCGCGGACAGGGGAGATGAAAAACTGTTTTTT
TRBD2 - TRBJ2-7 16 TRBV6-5 CASSYSASGTTYEQYF TGTGCCAGCAGTTACTCGGCCAGCGGGACGACCTACGAGCAGTACTTC
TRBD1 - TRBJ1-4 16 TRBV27 CASSLRTGAPNEKLFF TGTGCCAGCAGTTTAAGGACAGGGGCCCCTAATGAAAAACTGTTTTTT
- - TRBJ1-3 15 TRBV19 CASSTSRLSGNTIYF TGTGCCAGTAGTACCTCAAGGCTCTCTGGAAACACCATATATTTT